This T cell receptor (beta chain) was sequenced in a study of cytomegalovirus exposure and HLA in healthy donors. Study background: The 120 or so validation repertoires were produced on the same platform as the roughly 690 repertoires of the first cohort. This was reported in a later analysis.

Of note for this clone: The antigen remains unidentified.

Measured with immunoSEQ multiplex PCR; TCRdb has only the in-frame clones, and not every one. The data contain 200,000 or so clones, about 90% of them singletons. The CDR3 is made up of 14 amino acids. The V end lost 2 bases, the J end lost 4 bases, and 10 bases lay between the germline ends. Germline V gene lookup returns CDR1 SGHVS and CDR2 FNYEAQ. Study-level results: It was reported that the classifier diagnosed cytomegalovirus status with high specificity and sensitivity in both the original and validation cohorts.

The sequenced sample was PBMCs. This chain connects TRBV7-6 to TRBJ2-3, with D perhaps matching TRBD2 (6 bases). This TCR derives from a woman between 18 and 29 years old in good health and CMV-seronegative. Here the CDR3 DNA reads TGTGCCAGCAGCTTACTCTCGGGGGCAGATACGCAGTATTTT. It encodes CASSLLSGADTQYF.